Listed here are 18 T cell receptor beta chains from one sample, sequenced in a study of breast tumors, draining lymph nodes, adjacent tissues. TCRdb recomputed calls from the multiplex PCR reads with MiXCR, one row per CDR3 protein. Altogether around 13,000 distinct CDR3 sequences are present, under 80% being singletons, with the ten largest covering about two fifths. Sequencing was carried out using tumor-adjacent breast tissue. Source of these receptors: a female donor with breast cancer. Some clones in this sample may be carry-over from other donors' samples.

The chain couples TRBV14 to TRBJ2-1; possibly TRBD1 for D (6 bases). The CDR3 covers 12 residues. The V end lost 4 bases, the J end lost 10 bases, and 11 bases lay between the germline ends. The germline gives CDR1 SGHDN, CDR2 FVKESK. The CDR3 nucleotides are TGTGCCAGCAGCCTAAAGGGGGTCGAGCAGTTCTTC. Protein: CASSLKGVEQFF.

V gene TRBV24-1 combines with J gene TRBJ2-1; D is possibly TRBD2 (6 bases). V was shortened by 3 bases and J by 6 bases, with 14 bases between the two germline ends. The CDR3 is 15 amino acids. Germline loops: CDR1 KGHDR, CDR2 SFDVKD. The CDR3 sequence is CATSDPGGELNEQFF. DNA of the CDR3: TGTGCCACCAGTGATCCAGGAGGGGAACTCAATGAGCAGTTCTTC.

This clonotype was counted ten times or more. DNA of the CDR3: TGTGCCAGCAGTTTTTCGTCAGGGGGCGACCAGCCCCAGCATTTT. This gives the protein CASSFSSGGDQPQHF. This chain connects TRBV27 to TRBJ1-5; 8 bases are a match to TRBD1. V dropped 3 bases and J dropped 7; count of bases not matched to a gene: 8. Germline lookup yields CDR1 MNHEY and CDR2 SMNVEV (reference sequence). The CDR3 has 15 residues.

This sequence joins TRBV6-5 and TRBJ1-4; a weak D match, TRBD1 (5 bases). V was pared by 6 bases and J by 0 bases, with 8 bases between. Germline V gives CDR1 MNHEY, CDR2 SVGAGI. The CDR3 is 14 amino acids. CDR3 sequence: CASRGLATNEKLFF. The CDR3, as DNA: TGTGCCAGCAGGGGACTTGCAACTAATGAAAAACTGTTTTTT.

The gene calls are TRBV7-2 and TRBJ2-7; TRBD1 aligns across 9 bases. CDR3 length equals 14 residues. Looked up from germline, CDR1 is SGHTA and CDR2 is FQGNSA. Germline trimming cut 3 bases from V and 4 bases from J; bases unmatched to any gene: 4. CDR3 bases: TGTGCCAGCAGCTTGGGACAGGGAGGTTACGAGCAGTACTTC. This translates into CASSLGQGGYEQYF.

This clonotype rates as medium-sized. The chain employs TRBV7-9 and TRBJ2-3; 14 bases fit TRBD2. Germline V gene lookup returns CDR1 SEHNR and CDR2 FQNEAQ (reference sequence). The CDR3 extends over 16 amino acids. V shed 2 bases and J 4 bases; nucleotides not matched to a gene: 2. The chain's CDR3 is CASSLRLAGGPDTQYF. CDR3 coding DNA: TGTGCCAGCAGCTTACGACTAGCGGGAGGGCCAGATACGCAGTATTTT. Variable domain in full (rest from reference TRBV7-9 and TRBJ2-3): DTGVSQNPRHKITKRGQNVTFRCDPISEHNRLYWYRQTLGQGPEFLTYFQNEAQLEKSRLLSDRFSAERPKGSFSTLEIQRTEQGDSAMYLCASSLRLAGGPDTQYFGPGTRLTVL.

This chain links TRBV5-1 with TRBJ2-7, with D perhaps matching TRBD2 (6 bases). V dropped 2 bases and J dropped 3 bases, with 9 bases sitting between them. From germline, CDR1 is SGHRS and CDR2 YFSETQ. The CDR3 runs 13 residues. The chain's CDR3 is CASSFRGLYEQYF. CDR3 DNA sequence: TGCGCCAGCAGCTTTAGGGGACTCTACGAGCAGTACTTC.

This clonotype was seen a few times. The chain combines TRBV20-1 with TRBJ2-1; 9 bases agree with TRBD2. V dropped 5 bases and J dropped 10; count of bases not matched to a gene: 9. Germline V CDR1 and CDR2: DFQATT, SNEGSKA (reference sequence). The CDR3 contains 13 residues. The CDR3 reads CSAEGAGGPEQFF. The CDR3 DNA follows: TGCAGTGCTGAGGGAGCGGGAGGTCCAGAGCAGTTCTTC.

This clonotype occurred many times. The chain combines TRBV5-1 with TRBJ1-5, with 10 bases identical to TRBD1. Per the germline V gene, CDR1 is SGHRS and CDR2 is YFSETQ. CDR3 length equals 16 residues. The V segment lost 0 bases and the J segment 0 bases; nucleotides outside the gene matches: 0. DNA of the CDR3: TGCGCCAGCAGCTTGGGGACAGGGGGTAGCAATCAGCCCCAGCATTTT. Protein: CASSLGTGGSNQPQHF.

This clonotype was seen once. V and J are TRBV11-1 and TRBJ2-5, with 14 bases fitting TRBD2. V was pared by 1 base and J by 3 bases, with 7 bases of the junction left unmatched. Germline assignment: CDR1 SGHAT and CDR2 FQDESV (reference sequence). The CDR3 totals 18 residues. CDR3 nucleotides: TGTGCCAGCAGCTTAGTCTCCCAGGGACTAGCGGGAGAAGAGACCCAGTACTTC. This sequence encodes CASSLVSQGLAGEETQYF.

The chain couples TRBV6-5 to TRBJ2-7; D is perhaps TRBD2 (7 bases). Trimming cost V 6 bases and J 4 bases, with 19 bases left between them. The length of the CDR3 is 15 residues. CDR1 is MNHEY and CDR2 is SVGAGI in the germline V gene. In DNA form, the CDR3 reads TGTGCCAGCAGCTATCTAGCGGAGGGGGGATACGAGCAGTACTTC. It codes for CASSYLAEGGYEQYF.

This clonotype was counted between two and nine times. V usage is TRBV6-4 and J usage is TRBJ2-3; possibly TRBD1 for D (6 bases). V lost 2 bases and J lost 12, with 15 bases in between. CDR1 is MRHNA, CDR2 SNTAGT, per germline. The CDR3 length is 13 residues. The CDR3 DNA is TGTGCCAGCAGTGACCCATCCAGGGGCCGCCAGTATTTT. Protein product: CASSDPSRGRQYF.

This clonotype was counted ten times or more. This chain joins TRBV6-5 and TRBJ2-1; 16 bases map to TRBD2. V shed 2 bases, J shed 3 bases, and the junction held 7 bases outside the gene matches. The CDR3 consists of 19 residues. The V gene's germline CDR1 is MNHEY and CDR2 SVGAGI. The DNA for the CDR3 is TGTGCCAGCAGTTACACGGGACTAGCGGGAGGGCCACTCTACAATGAGCAGTTCTTC. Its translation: CASSYTGLAGGPLYNEQFF.

The CDR3 spells CSARDPRQGQETQYF. The CDR3 nucleotides are TGCAGTGCTAGGGACCCCCGGCAGGGCCAAGAGACCCAGTACTTC. This chain links TRBV20-1 with TRBJ2-5; TRBD1 might be the D (5 bases). The germline V gene has CDR1 DFQATT and CDR2 SNEGSKA (reference sequence). Trimming pared 3 bases from V and 1 base from J, leaving 15 bases between. There are 15 residues in the CDR3.

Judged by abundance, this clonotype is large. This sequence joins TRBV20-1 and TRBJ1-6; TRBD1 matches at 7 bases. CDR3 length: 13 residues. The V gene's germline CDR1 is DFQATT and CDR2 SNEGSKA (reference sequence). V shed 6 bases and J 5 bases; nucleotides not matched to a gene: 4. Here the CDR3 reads CSARTGDNSPLHF. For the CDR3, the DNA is TGCAGTGCCCGAACAGGGGATAATTCACCCCTCCACTTT.

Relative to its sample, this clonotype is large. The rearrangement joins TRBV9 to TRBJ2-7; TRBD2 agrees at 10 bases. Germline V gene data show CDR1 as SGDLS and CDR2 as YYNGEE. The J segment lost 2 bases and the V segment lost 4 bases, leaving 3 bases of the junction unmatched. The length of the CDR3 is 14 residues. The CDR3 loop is CASSPSGSPYEQYF. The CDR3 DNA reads TGTGCCAGCAGCCCTAGCGGGAGCCCCTACGAGCAGTACTTC. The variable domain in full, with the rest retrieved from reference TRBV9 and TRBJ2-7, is DSGVTQTPKHLITATGQRVTLRCSPRSGDLSVYWYQQSLDQGLQFLIQYYNGEERAKGNILERFSAQQFPDLHSELNLSSLELGDSALYFCASSPSGSPYEQYFGPGTRLTVT.

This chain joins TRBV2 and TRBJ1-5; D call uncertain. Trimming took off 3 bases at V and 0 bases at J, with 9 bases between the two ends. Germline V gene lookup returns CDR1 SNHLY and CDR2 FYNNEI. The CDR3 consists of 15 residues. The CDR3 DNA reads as TGTGCCAGCAGTGACACACTCGTTAGCAATCAGCCCCAGCATTTT. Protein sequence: CASSDTLVSNQPQHF.

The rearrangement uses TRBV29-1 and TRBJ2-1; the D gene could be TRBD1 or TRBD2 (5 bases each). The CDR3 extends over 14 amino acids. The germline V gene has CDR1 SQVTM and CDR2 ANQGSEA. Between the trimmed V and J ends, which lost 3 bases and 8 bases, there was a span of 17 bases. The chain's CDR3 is CSVDGDVGLHEQFF. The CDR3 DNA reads TGCAGCGTTGATGGGGACGTAGGCCTCCATGAGCAGTTCTTC.